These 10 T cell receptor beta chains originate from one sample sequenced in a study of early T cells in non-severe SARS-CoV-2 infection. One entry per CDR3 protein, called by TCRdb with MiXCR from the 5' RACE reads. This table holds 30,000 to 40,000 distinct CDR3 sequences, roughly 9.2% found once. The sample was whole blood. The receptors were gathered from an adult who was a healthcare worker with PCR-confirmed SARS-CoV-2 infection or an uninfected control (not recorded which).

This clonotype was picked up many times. CDR3 sequence (DNA): TGCAGCGTTGGGGGCCCGGGAGATGAGCAGTTCTTC. Translated: CSVGGPGDEQFF. The chain combines TRBV29-1 with TRBJ2-1; a possible D gene is TRBD2 (6 bases). V shed 4 bases and J shed 8 bases, with 12 bases lying between them. The CDR3 has 12 residues. In germline, CDR1 is SQVTM, CDR2 ANQGSEA.

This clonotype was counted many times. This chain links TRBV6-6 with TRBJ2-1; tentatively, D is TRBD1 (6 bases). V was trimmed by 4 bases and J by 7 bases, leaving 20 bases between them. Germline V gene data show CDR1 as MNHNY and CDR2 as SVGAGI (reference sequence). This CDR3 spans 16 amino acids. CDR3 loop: CASSWGPLGPGNEQFF. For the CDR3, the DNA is TGTGCCAGCAGTTGGGGGCCCTTAGGGCCGGGAAATGAGCAGTTCTTC.

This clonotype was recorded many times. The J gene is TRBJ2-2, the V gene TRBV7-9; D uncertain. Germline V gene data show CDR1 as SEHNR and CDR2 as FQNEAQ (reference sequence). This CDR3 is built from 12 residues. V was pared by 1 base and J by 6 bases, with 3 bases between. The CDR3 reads CASSLGAGELFF. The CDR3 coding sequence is TGTGCCAGCAGCTTAGGGGCCGGGGAGCTGTTTTTT.

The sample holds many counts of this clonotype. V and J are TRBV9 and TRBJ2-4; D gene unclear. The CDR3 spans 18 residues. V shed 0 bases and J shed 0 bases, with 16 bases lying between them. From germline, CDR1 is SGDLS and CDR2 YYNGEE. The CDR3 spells CASSVGADSIRAKNIQYF. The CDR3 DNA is TGTGCCAGCAGCGTAGGAGCTGATTCTATACGAGCCAAAAACATTCAGTACTTC. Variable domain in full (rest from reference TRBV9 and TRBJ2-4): DSGVTQTPKHLITATGQRVTLRCSPRSGDLSVYWYQQSLDQGLQFLIQYYNGEERAKGNILERFSAQQFPDLHSELNLSSLELGDSALYFCASSVGADSIRAKNIQYFGAGTRLSVL.

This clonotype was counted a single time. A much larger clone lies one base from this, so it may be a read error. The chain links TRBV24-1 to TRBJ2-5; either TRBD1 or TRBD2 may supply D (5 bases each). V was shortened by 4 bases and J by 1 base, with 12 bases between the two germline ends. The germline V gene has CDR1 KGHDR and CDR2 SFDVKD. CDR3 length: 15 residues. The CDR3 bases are TGTGCCACCAGTGACAACGGGGACGGCCAAGAGACCCAGTACTTC. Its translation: CATSDNGDGQETQYF.

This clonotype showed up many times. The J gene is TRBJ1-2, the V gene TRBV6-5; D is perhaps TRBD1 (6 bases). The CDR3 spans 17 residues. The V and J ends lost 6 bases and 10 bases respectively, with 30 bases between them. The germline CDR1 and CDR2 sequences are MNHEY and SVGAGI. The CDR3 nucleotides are TGTGCCAGCAGCCTTTACTCTTCGGTCGGACCCCGGACAGACTACACCTTC. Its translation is CASSLYSSVGPRTDYTF.

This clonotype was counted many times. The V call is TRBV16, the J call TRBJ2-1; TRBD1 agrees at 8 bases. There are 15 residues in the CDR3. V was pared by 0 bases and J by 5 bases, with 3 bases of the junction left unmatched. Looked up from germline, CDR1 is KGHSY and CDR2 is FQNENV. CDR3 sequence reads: CASSQSRQGNNEQFF. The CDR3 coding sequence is TGTGCCAGCAGCCAATCTAGACAGGGGAACAATGAGCAGTTCTTC.

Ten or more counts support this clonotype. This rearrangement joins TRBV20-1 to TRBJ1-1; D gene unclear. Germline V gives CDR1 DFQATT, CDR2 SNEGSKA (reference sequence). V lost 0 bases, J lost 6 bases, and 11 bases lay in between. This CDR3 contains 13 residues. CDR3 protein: CSARDPGRAEAFF. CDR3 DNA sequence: TGCAGTGCTAGAGATCCTGGTAGGGCTGAAGCTTTCTTT.

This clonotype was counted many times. DNA for the CDR3: TGTGCCACCAGTGAGTCAGGCACAGATACGCAGTATTTT. Protein sequence: CATSESGTDTQYF. This chain joins TRBV24-1 and TRBJ2-3; D uncertain. The CDR3 runs 13 residues. V lost 4 bases to trimming and J lost 1 base, with 5 bases between them. Germline-derived CDR1 and CDR2 are KGHDR and SFDVKD.

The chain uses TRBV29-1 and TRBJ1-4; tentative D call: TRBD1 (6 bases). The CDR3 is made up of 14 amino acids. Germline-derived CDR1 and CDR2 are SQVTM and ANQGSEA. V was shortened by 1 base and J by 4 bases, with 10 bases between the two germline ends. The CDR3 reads CSVEGTADNEKLFF. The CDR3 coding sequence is TGCAGCGTTGAAGGGACAGCTGATAATGAAAAACTGTTTTTT.